This T cell receptor (beta chain) originates from a study of shared clonotypes between healthy human individuals. Clones were sequenced by immunoSEQ multiplex PCR, and TCRdb holds only the in-frame ones, with some missing. This sample carries around 2,000,000 clones, about 95% of them seen once, and the ten largest clones take 0.9% to 1.5%. Naive CD8 cells were CD45RO-negative, positively selected for CCR7, excluding terminally differentiated effector memory CD45RA+ cells. Per germline, CDR1 LGHNA and CDR2 YSLEER. V shed 4 bases, J shed 5 bases, and the junction held 7 bases outside the gene matches. The CDR3 loop spans 14 amino acids.

This chain links TRBV4-3 with TRBJ1-2; 7 bases line up with TRBD1. Material: naive CD8+ T cells sorted from blood. The TCR sequence derives from a man aged 18-30 years in good health. The CDR3 nucleotides read TGCGCCAGCAGCCCGGGGACAGCCGGATATGGCTACACCTTC. Translated, it gives CASSPGTAGYGYTF.